The next 24 T cell receptor beta chains were all read from a single sample in a study of OX40 agonist ivuxolimab in advanced cancers. Clones were sequenced by immunoSEQ multiplex PCR, and TCRdb holds only the in-frame ones, with some missing. The table lists some 100,000 clones, approximately 89% of them singletons. Sequencing used CD4+ or CD8+ T cells sorted from blood, obtained in a trial of the OX40 agonist ivuxolimab. These receptors came from an adult with an advanced solid tumor such as melanoma, head and neck, liver or kidney cancer.

This clone was counted between two and nine times. The chain carries TRBV28 and TRBJ1-5, with D unclear. The CDR3 is 15 residues long. Trimming shortened V by 5 bases and J by 3 bases, and 14 bases separated the two germline ends. Germline V gives CDR1 MDHEN, CDR2 SYDVKM. The CDR3: CASSPGHRTNQPQHF. The CDR3 DNA sequence: TGTGCCAGCAGTCCCGGGCATAGGACCAATCAGCCCCAGCATTTT. The full variable domain, rest sourced from reference TRBV28 and TRBJ1-5, is DVKVTQSSRYLVKRTGEKVFLECVQDMDHENMFWYRQDPGLGLRLIYFSYDVKMKEKGDIPEGYSVSREKKERFSLILESASTNQTSMYLCASSPGHRTNQPQHFGDGTRLSIL.

The rearrangement joins TRBV6-1 to TRBJ1-3, with D unresolved. Germline V lookup: CDR1 MNHNS, CDR2 SASEGT. CDR3 length equals 11 residues. Trimming pared 1 base from V and 8 bases from J, leaving 3 bases between. CDR3 bases: TGTGCCAGCAGTGAAGTAGACACCATATATTTT. This codes for CASSEVDTIYF.

DNA for the CDR3: TGTGCCAGCAGCTCAGGGAGGACCGGGGAGCTGTTTTTT. Translating it yields CASSSGRTGELFF. The chain links TRBV5-8 to TRBJ2-2; D perhaps matches TRBD2 (6 bases). V lost 3 bases and J lost 5, with 8 bases in between. Germline-derived CDR1 and CDR2 are SGHTS and YDEGEE. CDR3 length equals 13 residues.

The chain couples TRBV2 to TRBJ2-7; 7 positions match TRBD1. Losses at the gene ends were 6 bases for V and 4 bases for J; bases not matched to a gene: 12. The germline gives CDR1 SNHLY, CDR2 FYNNEI. This CDR3 spans 15 amino acids. CDR3 sequence (DNA): TGTGCCAGCAGATTACAAAGGGGGCAGGCTTACGAGCAGTACTTC. This sequence encodes CASRLQRGQAYEQYF.

This chain joins TRBV30 and TRBJ1-2, with 9 nucleotides matching TRBD1. CDR3 size: 15 residues. Germline V CDR1 and CDR2: GTSNPN, SVGIG (reference sequence). The V segment lost 2 bases and the J segment 1 base; nucleotides outside the gene matches: 5. The CDR3 bases are TGTGCCTGGAGTACCGGGACAGGGCGTAACTATGGCTACACCTTC. Translation gives CAWSTGTGRNYGYTF.

The CDR3 DNA reads TGTGCCAGCAGTGAAGCGGTGTCCCAACAAGCTTTCTTT. Its translation: CASSEAVSQQAFF. V is TRBV6-1 and J is TRBJ1-1; D gene ambiguous. The V gene lost 0 bases and the J gene lost 9 bases, with 11 bases spanning the gap. Per the germline V gene, CDR1 is MNHNS and CDR2 is SASEGT. The CDR3 spans 13 residues.

J is TRBJ2-1 and V is TRBV11-1, with 8 positions matching TRBD1. The CDR3 contains 15 residues. CDR1 and CDR2 (germline): SGHAT, FQDESV (reference sequence). V shed 5 bases, J shed 4 bases, and the junction held 7 bases outside the gene matches. CDR3 nucleotides: TGTGCCAGCAGCCTTTGGACAGGGCGGTACAATGAGCAGTTCTTC. Encoded protein: CASSLWTGRYNEQFF.

This sequence joins TRBV7-9 and TRBJ1-1; 7 nucleotides line up with TRBD1. This CDR3 has 17 amino acids. The V segment lost 1 base and the J segment 2 bases; nucleotides outside the gene matches: 10. CDR1 is SEHNR and CDR2 is FQNEAQ in the germline V gene (reference sequence). CDR3 sequence: CASSLGTGVGPNTEAFF. The CDR3 DNA sequence: TGTGCCAGCAGCTTAGGCACAGGGGTGGGCCCAAACACTGAAGCTTTCTTT. The full variable domain, rest sourced from reference TRBV7-9 and TRBJ1-1, is DTGVSQNPRHKITKRGQNVTFRCDPISEHNRLYWYRQTLGQGPEFLTYFQNEAQLEKSRLLSDRFSAERPKGSFSTLEIQRTEQGDSAMYLCASSLGTGVGPNTEAFFGQGTRLTVV.

This chain connects TRBV28 to TRBJ1-2; the match to TRBD1 covers 10 bases. From germline, CDR1 is MDHEN and CDR2 SYDVKM. Trimming took 5 bases from V and 6 from J; bases not matched to a gene: 9. The CDR3 is 15 amino acids. Here the CDR3 DNA reads TGTGCCAGCAGTCCTCCGGGACAGGGGCCGCATGGCTACACCTTC. Its translation: CASSPPGQGPHGYTF.

The chain combines TRBV5-4 with TRBJ2-3; perhaps D is TRBD1 or TRBD2 (5 bases each). The CDR3 loop spans 17 amino acids. V dropped 0 bases and J dropped 1 base, with 15 bases sitting between them. Germline V lookup: CDR1 SGHNT, CDR2 YYREEE (reference sequence). The DNA for the CDR3 is TGTGCCAGCAGCTTGGGAGGGACGCTCACTCGCACAGATACGCAGTATTTT. This sequence encodes CASSLGGTLTRTDTQYF.

The chain has TRBV10-3 and TRBJ1-3; D uncertain. The CDR3 spans 14 residues. Germline V gene lookup returns CDR1 ENHRY and CDR2 SYGVKD. Trimming took 4 bases from V and 3 from J, leaving 10 bases between them. CDR3: CAISGNQLGNTIYF. CDR3 coding DNA: TGTGCCATCAGTGGTAACCAACTTGGAAACACCATATATTTT.

CDR3 sequence (DNA): TGTGCCAGCAGTGAGGTGGCGGGAGGGTTATACGAGCAGTACTTC. It encodes CASSEVAGGLYEQYF. The rearrangement joins TRBV6-1 to TRBJ2-7; 9 bases fit TRBD2. Germline V gene sequence: CDR1 MNHNS, CDR2 SASEGT. The CDR3 sequence is 15 residues long. V dropped 3 bases and J dropped 4; count of bases not matched to a gene: 7.

The chain employs TRBV7-2 and TRBJ2-1; D gene uncertain. CDR3 length equals 14 residues. V lost 1 base and J lost 0, with 4 bases in between. Germline lookup yields CDR1 SGHTA and CDR2 FQGNSA. The CDR3 DNA reads as TGTGCCAGCAGCTTAGACACCTCCTACAATGAGCAGTTCTTC. Translating it yields CASSLDTSYNEQFF.

The chain combines TRBV10-3 with TRBJ2-2; TRBD2 aligns across 7 bases. The length of the CDR3 is 15 residues. Trimming removed 10 bases from V and 0 bases from J; junction bases left unmatched: 8. The germline CDR1 and CDR2 sequences are ENHRY and SYGVKD. CDR3 in DNA: TGTGCCACCGGCAGCGGGGTAGCGAACACCGGGGAGCTGTTTTTT. Protein: CATGSGVANTGELFF.

The J gene is TRBJ2-7, the V gene TRBV5-1; D call uncertain. V lost 0 bases and J 5 bases, leaving 12 bases between the germline ends. Looked up from germline, CDR1 is SGHRS and CDR2 is YFSETQ. CDR3 size: 14 residues. The CDR3 loop reads CASSLELGINEQYF. For the CDR3, the DNA is TGCGCCAGCAGCTTGGAACTGGGGATCAACGAGCAGTACTTC.

V is TRBV7-6 and J is TRBJ2-6; TRBD1 matches at 7 bases. V lost 3 bases and J lost 1; bases outside the gene matches: 12. Per germline, CDR1 SGHVS and CDR2 FNYEAQ. The length of the CDR3 is 19 residues. The DNA for the CDR3 is TGTGCCAGCAGCTTGGGGATATTAGGGGGCAGGTCTGGGGCCAACGTCCTGACTTTC. Protein product: CASSLGILGGRSGANVLTF. The whole variable domain, filled in from reference TRBV7-6 and TRBJ2-6, reads GAGVSQSPRYKVTKRGQDVALRCDPISGHVSLYWYRQALGQGPEFLTYFNYEAQQDKSGLPNDRFSAERPEGSISTLTIQRTEQRDSAMYRCASSLGILGGRSGANVLTFGAGSRLTVL.

The chain employs TRBV5-1 and TRBJ1-1; a possible D gene is TRBD1 (5 bases). The V and J ends lost 5 bases and 6 bases respectively, with 17 bases between them. Germline V gene sequence: CDR1 SGHRS, CDR2 YFSETQ. This CDR3 has 14 amino acids. The CDR3: CASRKIGGEAEAFF. The CDR3 DNA follows: TGCGCCAGCAGAAAAATCGGGGGTGAAGCTGAAGCTTTCTTT.

This clone was seen just once. DNA for the CDR3: TGTGCCACCAGCAGAGATCAGGGTAGCACTGAAGCTTTCTTT. Translating gives CATSRDQGSTEAFF. The chain links TRBV15 to TRBJ1-1; TRBD1 is a possible D gene (5 bases). Trimming stripped 0 bases from V and 4 bases from J, with 9 bases between. This CDR3 spans 14 amino acids. The germline V gene encodes CDR1 LNHNV and CDR2 YYDKDF (reference sequence).

The rearrangement joins TRBV5-1 to TRBJ2-2; no definite D call. Germline V gives CDR1 SGHRS, CDR2 YFSETQ. The V end was cut by 0 bases, the J end by 4 bases, with 13 bases between. This CDR3 spans 16 amino acids. The CDR3: CASSLGPRGLTGELFF. The CDR3 DNA reads as TGCGCCAGCAGCTTGGGCCCGAGAGGCCTCACCGGGGAGCTGTTTTTT.

The V call is TRBV7-3, the J call TRBJ1-1; no clear D gene. Germline-derived CDR1 and CDR2 are SGHTA and FQGTGA. CDR3 length: 13 residues. The germline V and J ends were trimmed by 3 bases and 0 bases, with 5 bases remaining between them. CDR3 in DNA: TGTGCCAGCAGCTTCCAGGTGAACACTGAAGCTTTCTTT. Encoded protein: CASSFQVNTEAFF.

The V gene is TRBV6-5, the J gene TRBJ1-1; possible D gene TRBD1, 5 bases. Germline lookup yields CDR1 MNHEY and CDR2 SVGAGI. Trimming pared 10 bases from V and 1 base from J, leaving 13 bases between. This CDR3 has 13 amino acids. In DNA form, the CDR3 reads TGTGCCATCCAACGGGGCTCGAACACTGAAGCTTTCTTT. Amino acids: CAIQRGSNTEAFF.

This chain links TRBV5-1 with TRBJ1-1; the D gene is possibly TRBD1 (5 bases). Trimming shortened V by 0 bases and J by 1 base, and 10 bases separated the two germline ends. The germline gives CDR1 SGHRS, CDR2 YFSETQ. This CDR3 contains 15 residues. CDR3 bases: TGCGCCAGCAGCTTGGTTACAGGTGGGAACACTGAAGCTTTCTTT. Protein sequence: CASSLVTGGNTEAFF.

The table lists this clone with a count of one. In DNA, the CDR3 is TGTGCCACCGGGACAGCCGCGGGGGGCTACACCTTC. It codes for CATGTAAGGYTF. V usage is TRBV28 and J usage is TRBJ1-2; the match to TRBD1 covers 7 bases. V lost 10 bases and J lost 8; bases outside the gene matches: 10. Germline V lookup: CDR1 MDHEN, CDR2 SYDVKM. There are 12 residues in the CDR3.

CDR3 residues: CASSWGTGINTEAFF. In nucleotides, the CDR3 is TGTGCCAGCAGCTGGGGGACAGGGATTAACACTGAAGCTTTCTTT. The chain carries TRBV5-4 and TRBJ1-1, with TRBD1 identical over 9 bases. There are 15 residues in the CDR3. Germline CDR1 and CDR2: SGHNT and YYREEE (reference sequence). After removal of 3 bases from V and 2 bases from J, the junction contained 5 bases not matched to a gene. Full variable domain (rest looked up from reference TRBV5-4 and TRBJ1-1): ETGVTQSPTHLIKTRGQQVTLRCSSQSGHNTVSWYQQALGQGPQFIFQYYREEENGRGNFPPRFSGLQFPNYSSELNVNALELDDSALYLCASSWGTGINTEAFFGQGTRLTVV.